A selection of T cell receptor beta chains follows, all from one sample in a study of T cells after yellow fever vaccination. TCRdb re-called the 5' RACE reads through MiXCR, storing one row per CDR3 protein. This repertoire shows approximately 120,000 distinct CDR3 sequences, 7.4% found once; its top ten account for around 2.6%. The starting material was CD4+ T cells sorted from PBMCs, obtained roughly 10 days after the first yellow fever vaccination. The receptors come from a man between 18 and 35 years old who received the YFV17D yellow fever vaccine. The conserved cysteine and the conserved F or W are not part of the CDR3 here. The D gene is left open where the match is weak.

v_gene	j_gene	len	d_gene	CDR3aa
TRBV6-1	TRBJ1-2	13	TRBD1	ASSLTGTGYYGYT
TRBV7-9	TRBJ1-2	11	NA	ASRNQGNYGYT
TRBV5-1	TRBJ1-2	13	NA	ASSLARSRNYGYT
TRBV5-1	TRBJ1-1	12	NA	ASSPNTGDTEAF
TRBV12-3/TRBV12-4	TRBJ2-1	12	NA	ASSLGTNLNEQF
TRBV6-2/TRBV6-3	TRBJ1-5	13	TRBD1	ASSFSGTGAQPQH
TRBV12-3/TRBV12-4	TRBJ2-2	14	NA	ASSLGRLENTGELF
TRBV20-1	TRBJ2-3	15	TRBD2	CAPRTSGGSGTDTQY
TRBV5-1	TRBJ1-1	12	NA	ASRLRQGNTEAF
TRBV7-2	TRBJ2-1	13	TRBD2	ASSRGASGVDEQF
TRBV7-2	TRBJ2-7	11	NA	ASSLIASSGEY
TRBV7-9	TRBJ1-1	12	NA	ASSLERVSTEAF
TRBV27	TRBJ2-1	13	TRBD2	ASSFSGEGVDEQF
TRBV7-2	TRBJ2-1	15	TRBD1	ASSSATGMSSYNEQF
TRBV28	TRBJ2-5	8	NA	ASRQETQY
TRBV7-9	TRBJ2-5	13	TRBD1	ASSPSTGVGETQY
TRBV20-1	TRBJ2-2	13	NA	SARVGGENTGELF
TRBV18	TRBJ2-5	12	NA	ASSPSGPDETQY
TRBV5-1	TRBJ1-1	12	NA	ASSLYALNTEAF
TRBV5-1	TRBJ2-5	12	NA	ASSLADPGETQY
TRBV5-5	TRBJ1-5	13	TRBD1	ASSWDRLSNQPQH
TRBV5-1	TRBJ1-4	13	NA	ASSLTGATNEKLF
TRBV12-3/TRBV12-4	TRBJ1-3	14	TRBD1	ASNPGQRNSGNTIY
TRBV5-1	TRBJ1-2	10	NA	ASSFNQDGYT
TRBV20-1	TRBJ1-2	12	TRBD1	SAPTTGGNYGYT
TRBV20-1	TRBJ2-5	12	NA	SATRGGVGETQY
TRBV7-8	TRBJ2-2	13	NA	ASSLGGAGTGELF
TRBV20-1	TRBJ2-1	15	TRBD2	SARDRSGTSLYNEQF
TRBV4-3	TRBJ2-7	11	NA	ASSQDVDYEQY
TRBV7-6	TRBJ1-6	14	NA	ASSARQSSYNSPLH
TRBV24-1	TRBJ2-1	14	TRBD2	ATSDSRGGVYNEQF
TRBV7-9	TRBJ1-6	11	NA	ASSPTGNSPLH
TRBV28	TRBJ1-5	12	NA	ASSYRQYGQPQH
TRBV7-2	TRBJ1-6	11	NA	ASSSGAGSPLH
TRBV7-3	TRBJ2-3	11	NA	ASSLKGGGTQY
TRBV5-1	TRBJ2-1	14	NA	ASSLGPGYSYNEQF
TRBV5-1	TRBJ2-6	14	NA	ASSFDGSSGANVLT
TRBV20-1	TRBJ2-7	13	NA	SASLPGGISYEQY
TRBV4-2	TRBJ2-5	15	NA	ASSRTYSPQEQETQY
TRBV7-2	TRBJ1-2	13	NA	ASSLAATRDYGYT
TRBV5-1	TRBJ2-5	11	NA	ASSLFSQETQY
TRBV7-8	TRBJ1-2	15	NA	ASSLGFSGAANYGYT
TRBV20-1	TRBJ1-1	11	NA	SARSPVNTEAF
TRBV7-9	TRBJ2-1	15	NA	ASSLIPGLESPHEQF
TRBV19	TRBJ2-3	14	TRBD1	ASSGSRRGRGDTQY
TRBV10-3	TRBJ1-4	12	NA	AISDGTRVSQLF
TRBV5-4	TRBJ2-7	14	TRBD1	ASSLGGTGGVYEQY
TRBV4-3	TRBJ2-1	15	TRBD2	ASSQGPSAGGYNEQF
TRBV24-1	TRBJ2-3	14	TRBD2	ATSDTRGSGADTQY
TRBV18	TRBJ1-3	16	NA	ASSPLKFGAFSGNTIY
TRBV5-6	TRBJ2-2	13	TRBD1	ASCVIGQGQGELF
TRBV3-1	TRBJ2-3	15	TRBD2	ASSQGLAGGLTDTQY
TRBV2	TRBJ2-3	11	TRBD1	ANSRGRTDTQY
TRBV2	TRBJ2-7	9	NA	ASSVRVGQY
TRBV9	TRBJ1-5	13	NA	ASSLGGMSNQPQH
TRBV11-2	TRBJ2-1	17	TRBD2	ASSLVLTSGGAGYNEQF
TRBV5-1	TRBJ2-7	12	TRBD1	ASSGRQGSHEQY